This TCR beta chain appears in the sequencing data of a study of CD8 T cells in Susac syndrome. The trim removed 7 bases at V and 1 base at J, leaving 6 bases unmatched. Looked up from germline, CDR1 is SNHLY and CDR2 is FYNNEI. The CDR3 length is 14 residues. CD8+ and CD4+ blood T cells underwent TCR beta sequencing. A quantity of about 0.45 to 1 ug RNA underwent reverse transcription using random hexamers. The method of amplification for TCR beta CDR3 was immunoSEQ multiplex PCR, covering 54 Vbeta and 13 Jbeta. TCRdb re-derived calls from the immunoSEQ multiplex PCR reads in MiXCR, one entry per CDR3 protein. Found here are more than 130,000 distinct CDR3 sequences, 90% to 95% of them singletons; the top ten hold approximately 0.25%.

The TCR was taken from a human donor in good health. The chain recombines TRBV2 with TRBJ1-1; TRBD1 aligns across 7 bases. The sequenced sample consisted of CD8+ T cells from PBMCs. The CDR3: CASMWTGTNTEAFF. Written as DNA, the CDR3 is TGTGCCAGCATGTGGACAGGCACGAACACTGAAGCTTTCTTT.